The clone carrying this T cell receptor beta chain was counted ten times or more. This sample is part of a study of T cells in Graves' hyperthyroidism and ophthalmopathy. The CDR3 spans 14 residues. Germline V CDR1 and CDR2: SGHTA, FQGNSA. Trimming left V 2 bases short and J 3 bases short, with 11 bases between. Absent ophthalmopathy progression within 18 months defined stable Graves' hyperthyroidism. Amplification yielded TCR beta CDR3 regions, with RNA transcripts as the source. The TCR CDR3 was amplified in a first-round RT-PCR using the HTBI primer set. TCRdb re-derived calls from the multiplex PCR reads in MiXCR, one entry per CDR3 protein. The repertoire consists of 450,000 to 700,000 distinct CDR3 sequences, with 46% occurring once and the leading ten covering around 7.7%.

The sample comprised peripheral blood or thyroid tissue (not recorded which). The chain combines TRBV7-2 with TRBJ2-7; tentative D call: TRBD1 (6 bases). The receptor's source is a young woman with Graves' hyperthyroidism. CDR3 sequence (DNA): TGTGCCAGCAGCTTATGGCAGGGGTTCTACGAGCAGTACTTC. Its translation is CASSLWQGFYEQYF.